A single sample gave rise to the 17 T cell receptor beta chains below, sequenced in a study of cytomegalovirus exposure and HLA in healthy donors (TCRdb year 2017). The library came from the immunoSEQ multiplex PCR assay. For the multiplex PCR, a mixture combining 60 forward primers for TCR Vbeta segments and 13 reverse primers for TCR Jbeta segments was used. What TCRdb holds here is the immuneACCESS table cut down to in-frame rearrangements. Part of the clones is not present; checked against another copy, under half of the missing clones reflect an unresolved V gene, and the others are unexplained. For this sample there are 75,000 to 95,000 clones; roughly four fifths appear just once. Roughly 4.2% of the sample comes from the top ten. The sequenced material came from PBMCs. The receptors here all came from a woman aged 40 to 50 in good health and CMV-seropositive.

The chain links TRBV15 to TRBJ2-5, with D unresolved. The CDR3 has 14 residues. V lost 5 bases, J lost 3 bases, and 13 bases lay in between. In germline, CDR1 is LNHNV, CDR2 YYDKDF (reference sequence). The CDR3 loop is CATSRGHLEETQYF. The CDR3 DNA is TGTGCCACCAGCCGCGGCCACCTGGAAGAGACCCAGTACTTC.

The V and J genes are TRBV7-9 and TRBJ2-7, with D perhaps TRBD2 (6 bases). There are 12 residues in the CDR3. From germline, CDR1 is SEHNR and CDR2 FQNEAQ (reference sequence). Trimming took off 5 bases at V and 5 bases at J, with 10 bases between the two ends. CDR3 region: CASSPDYDEQYF. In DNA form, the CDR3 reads TGTGCCAGCAGCCCGGACTACGACGAGCAGTACTTC.

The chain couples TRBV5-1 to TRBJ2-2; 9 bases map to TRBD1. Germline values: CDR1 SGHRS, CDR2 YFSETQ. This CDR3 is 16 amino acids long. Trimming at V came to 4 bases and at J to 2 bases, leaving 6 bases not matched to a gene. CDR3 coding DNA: TGCGCCAGCAGCGTTGGACAGGGGACAAACACCGGGGAGCTGTTTTTT. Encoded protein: CASSVGQGTNTGELFF.

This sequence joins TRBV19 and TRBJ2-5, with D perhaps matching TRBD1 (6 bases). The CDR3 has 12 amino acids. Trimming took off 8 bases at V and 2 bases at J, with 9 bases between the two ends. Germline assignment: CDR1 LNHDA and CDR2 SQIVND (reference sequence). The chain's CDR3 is CASGQPQETQYF. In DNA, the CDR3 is TGTGCCAGTGGACAGCCTCAAGAGACCCAGTACTTC.

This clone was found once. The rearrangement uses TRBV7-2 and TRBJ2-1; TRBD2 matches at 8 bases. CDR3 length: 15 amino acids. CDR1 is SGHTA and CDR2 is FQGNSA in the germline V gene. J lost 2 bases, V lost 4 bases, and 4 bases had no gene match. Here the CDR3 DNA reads TGTGCCAGCAGCTCGAGCGGGAGCACCTACAATGAGCAGTTCTTC. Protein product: CASSSSGSTYNEQFF.

CDR3 residues: CASSVTGGIEKLFF. CDR3 nucleotide sequence: TGTGCCAGCAGTGTGACAGGGGGAATTGAAAAACTGTTTTTT. V usage is TRBV28 and J usage is TRBJ1-4; 9 nucleotides line up with TRBD1. The germline CDR1 and CDR2 sequences are MDHEN and SYDVKM. V shed 5 bases and J 7 bases; nucleotides not matched to a gene: 5. This CDR3 comprises 14 residues.

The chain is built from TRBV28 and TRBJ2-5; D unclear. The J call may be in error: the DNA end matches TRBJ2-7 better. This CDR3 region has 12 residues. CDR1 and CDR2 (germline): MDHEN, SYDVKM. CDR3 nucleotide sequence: TGTGCCAGCAGTTTTTCTAGGTCCGAGCAGTACTTC. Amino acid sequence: CASSFSRSEQYF.

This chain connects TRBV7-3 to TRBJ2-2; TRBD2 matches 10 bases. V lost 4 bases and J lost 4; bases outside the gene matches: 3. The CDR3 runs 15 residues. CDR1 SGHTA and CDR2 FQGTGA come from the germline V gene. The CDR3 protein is CASSSSGSTTGELFF. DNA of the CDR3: TGTGCCAGCAGCTCTAGCGGGAGCACCACCGGGGAGCTGTTTTTT.

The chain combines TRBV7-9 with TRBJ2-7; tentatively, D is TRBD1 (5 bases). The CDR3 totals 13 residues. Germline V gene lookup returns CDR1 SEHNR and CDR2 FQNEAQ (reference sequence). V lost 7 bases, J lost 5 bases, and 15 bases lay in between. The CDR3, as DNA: TGTGCCAGCACCTTCGGGCAGGGCGACGAGCAGTACTTC. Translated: CASTFGQGDEQYF.

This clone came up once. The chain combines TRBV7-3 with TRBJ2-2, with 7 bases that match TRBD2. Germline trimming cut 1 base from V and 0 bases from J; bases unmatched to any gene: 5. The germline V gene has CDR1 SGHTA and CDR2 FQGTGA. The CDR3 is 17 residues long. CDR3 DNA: TGTGCCAGCAGCTTAATGGGGGGGTTCGCGAACACCGGGGAGCTGTTTTTT. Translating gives CASSLMGGFANTGELFF.

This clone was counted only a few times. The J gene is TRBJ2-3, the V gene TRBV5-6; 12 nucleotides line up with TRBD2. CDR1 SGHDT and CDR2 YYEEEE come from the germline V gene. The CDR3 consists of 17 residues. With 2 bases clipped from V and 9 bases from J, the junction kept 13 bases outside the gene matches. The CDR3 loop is CASSLGALAGGPRTQYF. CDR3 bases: TGTGCCAGCAGCTTAGGGGCCCTAGCGGGAGGGCCCAGGACGCAGTATTTT.

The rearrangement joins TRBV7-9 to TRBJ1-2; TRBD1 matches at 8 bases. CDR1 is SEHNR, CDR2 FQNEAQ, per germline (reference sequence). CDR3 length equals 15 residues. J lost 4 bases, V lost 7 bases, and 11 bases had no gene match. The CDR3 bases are TGTGCCAGCACCGAAGTGAAGGACAGGGTCTATGGCTACACCTTC. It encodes CASTEVKDRVYGYTF.

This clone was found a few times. CDR3 bases: TGTGCCAGCAGTAGCGGGGCGAGCTCCTACAATGAGCAGTTCTTC. Its translation is CASSSGASSYNEQFF. This rearrangement joins TRBV6-5 to TRBJ2-1; 7 nucleotides line up with TRBD2. This CDR3 region has 15 residues. CDR1 is MNHEY and CDR2 is SVGAGI in the germline V gene. Trimming took 5 bases from V and 0 from J; bases not matched to a gene: 4.

The CDR3 DNA reads TGTGCCAGCAGCTCGGACAGGGGGTTGGGCTACACCTTC. It is translated as CASSSDRGLGYTF. The rearrangement uses TRBV5-6 and TRBJ1-2; the match to TRBD1 covers 10 bases. V lost 3 bases to trimming and J lost 8 bases; unmatched junction nucleotides: 4. The germline V gene has CDR1 SGHDT and CDR2 YYEEEE. This CDR3 spans 13 amino acids. Variable domain in full (rest from reference TRBV5-6 and TRBJ1-2): DAGVTQSPTHLIKTRGQQVTLRCSPKSGHDTVSWYQQALGQGPQFIFQYYEEEERQRGNFPDRFSGHQFPNYSSELNVNALLLGDSALYLCASSSDRGLGYTFGSGTRLTVV.

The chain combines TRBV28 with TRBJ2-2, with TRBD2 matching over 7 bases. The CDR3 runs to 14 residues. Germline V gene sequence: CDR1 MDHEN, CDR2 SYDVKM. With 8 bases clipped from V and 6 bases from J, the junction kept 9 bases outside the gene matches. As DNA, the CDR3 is TGTGCCAGCTCGAGGGGAGGGCTGGCCGGGGAGCTGTTTTTT. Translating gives CASSRGGLAGELFF.

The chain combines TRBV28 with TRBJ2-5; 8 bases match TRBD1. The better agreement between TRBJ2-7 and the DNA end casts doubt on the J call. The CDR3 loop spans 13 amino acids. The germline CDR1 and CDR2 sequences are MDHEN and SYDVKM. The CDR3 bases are TGTGCCAGCAGTTCCCCCGACAGGGGCGAGCAGTACTTC. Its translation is CASSSPDRGEQYF.

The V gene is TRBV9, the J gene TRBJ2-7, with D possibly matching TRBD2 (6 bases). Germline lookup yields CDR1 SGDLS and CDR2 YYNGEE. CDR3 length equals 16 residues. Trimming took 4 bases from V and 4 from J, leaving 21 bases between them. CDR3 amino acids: CASSPRLGDSRYEQYF. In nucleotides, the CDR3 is TGTGCCAGCAGCCCGAGACTGGGGGACTCGAGGTACGAGCAGTACTTC.